This T cell receptor (beta chain) was captured in a study of cytomegalovirus exposure and HLA in healthy donors (dated by TCRdb to between 2016 and 2019). For the wider study: In an earlier analysis of about 560 of the donors, 276 Gb of sequence data and 117 million unique TCR beta sequences from roughly 180 million T cells were reported. All discovery cohort repertoires had been generated using a single sequencing platform. Roughly five DR-DQ haplotypes were treated as single units for association and clustering because of strong linkage in the cohort. The study was designed to test whether signatures of past pathogen exposure could be identified by cataloging public T cell receptors. The study profiled the T cell repertoires of hundreds of subjects by immunosequencing and related them to cytomegalovirus serostatus. Besides the first cohort of about 730 subjects, a separate validation cohort made up of roughly 120 different subjects was used. The study combined high-throughput TCR immunosequencing, statistical association of individual TCRs with disease status, and machine learning to predict cytomegalovirus infection status. HLA typing covered class I and class II loci at four-digit resolution. Typing coverage differed by locus: A, B, C, DRB1 and DQB1 were typed in about 629-630 donors, DQA1 in around 500, DPA1 in approximately 610, and DPB1 in just under 490. Rather than drawing on any new phenotypic data, the later analysis identified candidate immune exposures from TCR beta sequences and the way those sequences occurred across donors. A later analysis re-analyzed previously published TCR beta repertoires from roughly 630 donors and added high-resolution HLA genotyping to study TCR occurrence patterns. In an earlier analysis of 587 of the donors, high-throughput TCR beta sequencing was used to judge whether each TCR beta V gene segment behaved as functional or pseudogenic. An early release covering roughly 600 HLA-typed donors comprised approximately 300 gigabases of sequencing data and tens of millions of unique TCR sequences. Donor age, sex, ethnicity and CMV serostatus were compiled alongside the repertoire data. Among 398 genotyped donors of the cohort, an average of about 240,000 unique TCR beta nucleotide sequences were sequenced per donor, 15% to 20% of them non-productive. Genome-wide SNP genotypes for about three fifths of the 666 donors were used in a later genetic analysis, which treated that subset as a discovery cohort. The genetic ancestry cluster associated with self-reported Caucasian donors included roughly four fifths of the roughly 380 genotyped donors.

Note on this clone: Its cognate antigen has yet to be identified.

From the cysteine up to the phenylalanine, the CDR3 has a length of 18 residues. Just CDR3 DNA is preserved here, 54 bases in frame from base 1. Reading the germline V gene gives CDR1 SGHRS and CDR2 YFSETQ. V has 1 base trimmed and J has 4 bases trimmed; junction bases matching no gene number 14. The cohort comprised several hundred healthy bone marrow donors. All cohort members were sampled while nominally healthy, although unrecorded immune exposures were likely present. The donor tested CMV seronegative, placing the donor among the roughly 340 seronegative members of the cohort. A peripheral blood sample was provided by each donor, and peripheral blood mononuclear cells were used for TCR beta sequencing. The Qiagen DNeasy Blood Extraction Kit was used to extract genomic DNA from the blood cell samples. What the authors observed across the whole study: In a later analysis, HLA-associated TCR beta chains showed more clonal expansion and lower generation probabilities than non-associated chains that were equally common. The study listed 150 to 200 TCR beta chains as associated with cytomegalovirus. In this cohort, only TCR beta chains were sequenced, and detectable features were limited by the absence of alpha or paired-chain data. A further reported finding was that TCR beta sequences accurately predicted the HLA-A and HLA-B alleles for most subjects in the first cohort. A later analysis found that most CMV-associated TCR beta chains appeared HLA-restricted, with HLA associations seemingly driven largely by CMV exposure. A later analysis reported that several top co-occurrence clusters appeared linked to parvovirus B19, influenza, CMV and Epstein-Barr virus. In a later genetic analysis, a missense DCLRE1C variant was associated with V-gene and J-gene trimming of TCR beta chains, and the association was replicated in an independent cohort. The classifier was reported to diagnose cytomegalovirus status with high specificity and sensitivity in both the original and validation cohorts. Roughly uniform sequencing depth across donors was assumed in presence/absence analyses, although this assumption may not hold. It was suggested by the authors that the approach could potentially be generalized to other disease states and immunological phenotypes. In an earlier analysis of 500 to 650 of the donors, most TCR beta V segments appeared in productive rearrangements about 90% or about 30% of the time, broadly matching IMGT annotations. When HLA alleles, especially DR and DQ, strongly co-occurred, TCR associations were difficult to assign to individual alleles. A later genetic analysis reported fewer N-insertions in productive TCRs among donors in an Asian-associated ancestry cluster than the approximately 700-donor mean. The 87-base-pair reads could not distinguish some IMGT-functional V segments, including TRBV6-2 and TRBV6-3, so those segments were excluded. Linkage disequilibrium might explain the correlated functional status among segregating V segments, but an unknown experimental factor could not be ruled out. A group of highly shared sequence variants was considered likely to be a technical artifact of the sequencing pipeline. In a later analysis, the rate of TCR association differed among HLA loci, with DRB1 alleles having the most associated TCRs and HLA-C alleles having the fewest. Immune exposure information for the cohort was limited to CMV serostatus. Because HLA typing was missing for some donors at each locus, association tests included only the typed subset. A later analysis associated about 17,000 TCR beta sequences with specific HLA alleles at a false discovery rate of 0.05. A few of the identified cytomegalovirus-associated TCR beta chains were confirmed in vitro to be specific for cytomegalovirus antigens. Most TCR sequences were seen in very few donors, while some public TCRs were found in many individuals. The earlier analysis of nearly 600 of the donors excluded some 16 rarely observed V segments, including chromosome 9 orphons, because counts were too low.

Libraries were built with the immunoSEQ multiplex PCR assay. A mixture of 60 forward primers for TCR Vbeta segments and 13 reverse primers for TCR Jbeta segments was used in the multiplex PCR. A multiplex PCR assay on genomic DNA amplified the CDR3 region of rearranged TCR beta genes. The Illumina HiSeq System was used to sequence the amplified TCR beta libraries as 87-base-pair reads. The authors' analysis ran thus. A later analysis tallied 80 million to 95 million unique TCR beta chains across the 550 to 850 repertoires, and approximately 12 million of those chains were shared by two or more donors. Raw reads were error-corrected and collapsed into unique sequences with a nearest-neighbor algorithm that merged closely related sequences to remove PCR and sequencing errors. CDR3 sequences were aligned to IMGT reference sequences to assign V, D and J gene segments. For a sequence to be retained, at least a six-nucleotide match to both a V gene segment and a J gene segment was required. Rearrangements were classified as productive when the CDR3 lacked stop codons and remained in frame with V and J, and all other rearrangements were classified as non-productive. Following IMGT convention, CDR3 was defined as the stretch from the second conserved V-encoded cysteine up to the conserved J-encoded phenylalanine. The earlier analysis of fewer than 750 of the donors excluded sequences that lacked an unambiguous match to a single V gene segment. An earlier analysis of several hundred of the donors called V segments functional above 56.7% productive rearrangements and segregating when the between-donor standard deviation exceeded 5%. A statistical classification framework was built to diagnose cytomegalovirus status from the catalog of TCR beta chain sequences. V and J gene assignment, in a later analysis, came from comparing TCR nucleotide sequences with IMGT/GENE-DB human TR gene sequences. The TCRdist pipeline was used in a later analysis to assign CDR3 sequences and most-parsimonious VDJ recombination scenarios. A later analysis defined each TCR beta chain by its CDR3 amino acid sequence plus V-gene family, and excluded reads lacking a unique V-gene family. As a way to deal with suspected cross-contamination and a sequencing artifact, a later analysis dropped more than 500 nucleotide sequences that were highly shared and had low generation probability. For each public chain, a later analysis derived a clonal expansion index from normalized ranks of inferred template counts within each repertoire. A later analysis computed generation probabilities with a VDJ recombination model fitted to out-of-frame rearrangements, and checked the results against IGoR. A later analysis scored TCR-TCR, TCR-HLA and TCR-CMV co-occurrence with hypergeometric tests, applying a repertoire-size bias correction to TCR pairs. False discovery rates were estimated in a later analysis by permuting HLA or CMV assignments 20 times. In a later analysis, co-occurring TCRs were grouped with DBSCAN, and TCRdist sequence similarity was added when clustering was performed within HLA-allele-positive subsets. Co-occurrence clustering excluded repertoires with fewer than 30,000 or more than 120,000 public chains, plus five with anomalous nucleotide sharing. TCRdb's version of the immuneACCESS table is confined to in-frame rearrangements and falls short of the full clone set. An unresolved V gene accounts for under half of the shortfall where checked; the remainder is of unknown origin. V and J calls plus clone size are reproduced from that table; the DNA served to infer D and trimming. The table for this sample lists some 96,000 clones. In total, the top ten clones hold just under 3.5% of the sample.

The sample was PBMCs. The chain links TRBV5-1 with TRBJ1-1, with TRBD1 matching 9 junction bases. The source of this sequence is a woman aged 25 to 39 in good health and CMV-seronegative. The CDR3 amino acid sequence is: CASSLMAGTGSSGTEAFF. The DNA is as follows: TGCGCCAGCAGCTTGATGGCCGGGACAGGGTCGTCCGGCACTGAAGCTTTCTTT.